This is a list of T cell receptor beta chains from one sample in a study of blood T cells in healthy people across ages. TCRdb reanalysed the 5' RACE reads using MiXCR and keeps one entry per CDR3 protein. The repertoire holds approximately 1.5 million distinct CDR3 sequences, approximately 43% seen once, with under 5% in the top ten. Sequencing was done on a sample of blood. These receptors all stem from a woman between 18 and 29 years old in good health. CDR3s include the opening cysteine and the closing phenylalanine or tryptophan. The order of the fields is V gene, clone size, D gene, J gene, CDR3 protein, CDR3 DNA. The D gene is left open where the match is weak. Part of the rows lack a size; the others show once, few, many or a class for expanded clones.

V: TRBV4-3
size: -
D: -
J: TRBJ1-4
CDR3: CASSQEGGYATNEKLFF
DNA: TGCGCCAGCAGCCAAGAGGGGGGCTATGCAACTAATGAAAAACTGTTTTTT

V: TRBV6-5
size: -
D: TRBD2
J: TRBJ2-7
CDR3: CASSYRAGGHHEQYF
DNA: TGTGCCAGCAGTTACCGAGCGGGGGGGCACCACGAGCAGTACTTC

V: TRBV24-1
size: -
D: -
J: TRBJ1-1
CDR3: CATSDSGAANTEAFF
DNA: TGTGCCACCAGTGATTCAGGGGCCGCGAACACTGAAGCTTTCTTT

V: TRBV5-1
size: -
D: -
J: TRBJ2-1
CDR3: CASSLRQWGETQFF
DNA: TGCGCCAGCAGCTTGCGACAGTGGGGGGAGACCCAGTTCTTC

V: TRBV4-1
size: -
D: TRBD1
J: TRBJ1-5
CDR3: CASSRIAAGGNQPQHF
DNA: TGCGCCAGCAGCCGCATCGCGGCAGGGGGTAATCAGCCCCAGCATTTT

V: TRBV7-2
size: -
D: -
J: TRBJ1-3
CDR3: CASSFAVSGNTIYF
DNA: TGTGCCAGCAGCTTCGCTGTCTCTGGAAACACCATATATTTT

V: TRBV12-3/TRBV12-4
size: few
D: -
J: TRBJ1-2
CDR3: CASSLEEGPNYGYTF
DNA: TGTGCCAGCAGTTTAGAGGAGGGCCCTAACTATGGCTACACCTTC

V: TRBV27
size: -
D: -
J: TRBJ2-1
CDR3: CASRARKNGMNEQFF
DNA: TGTGCCAGCAGGGCTAGAAAGAATGGGATGAATGAGCAGTTCTTC

V: TRBV28
size: few
D: -
J: TRBJ2-7
CDR3: CASSFGATTAYEQYF
DNA: TGTGCCAGCAGTTTCGGGGCTACAACCGCCTACGAGCAGTACTTC

V: TRBV3-1
size: few
D: TRBD1
J: TRBJ2-3
CDR3: CASSQRQGPTDTQYF
DNA: TGTGCCAGCAGCCAACGACAGGGTCCCACAGATACGCAGTATTTT

V: TRBV12-3/TRBV12-4
size: -
D: -
J: TRBJ1-1
CDR3: CASSLKGLGTEAFF
DNA: TGTGCCAGCAGTTTAAAGGGGCTGGGCACTGAAGCTTTCTTT

V: TRBV20-1
size: -
D: -
J: TRBJ2-3
CDR3: CSARLVTSTDTQYF
DNA: TGCAGTGCCAGGCTCGTAACTAGCACAGATACGCAGTATTTT

V: TRBV10-3
size: many
D: -
J: TRBJ2-7
CDR3: CAISEGNEQYF
DNA: TGTGCCATCAGTGAGGGAAACGAGCAGTACTTC

V: TRBV7-8
size: few
D: -
J: TRBJ2-4
CDR3: CASSLGGAGIQYF
DNA: TGTGCCAGCAGCCTAGGGGGGGCCGGCATTCAGTACTTC